Listed here is a single T cell receptor (beta chain). The CDR3 covers 14 residues. Trimming removed 4 bases from V and 4 bases from J, with 13 bases in between. CDR1 and CDR2 from the germline V gene are SGHRS and YFSETQ. MiXCR was run by TCRdb on the RT-PCR reads, yielding one entry per CDR3 protein. The sample includes approximately 430,000 distinct CDR3 sequences, approximately 16% of them seen just once. This sample stems from a study of patients and donors after allogeneic stem cell transplantation. This clonotype was sampled from a human donor who was either an allogeneic HSCT recipient or a stem cell or donor lymphocyte infusion donor (not recorded which). It is not recorded whose cells these are; they may come from a transplant donor. The chain has TRBV5-1 and TRBJ2-3, with D perhaps matching TRBD2 (5 bases). Specimen: blood, either unsorted or a sorted T cell fraction (not recorded which). The CDR3 DNA reads as TGCGCCAGCAGCCGACAAGGGAGCTCAGATACGCAGTATTTT. Translated, it gives CASSRQGSSDTQYF. The variable domain in full, completed from reference TRBV5-1 and TRBJ2-3, reads KAGVTQTPRYLIKTRGQQVTLSCSPISGHRSVSWYQQTPGQGLQFLFEYFSETQRNKGNFPGRFSGRQFSNSRSEMNVSTLELGDSALYLCASSRQGSSDTQYFGPGTRLTVL.